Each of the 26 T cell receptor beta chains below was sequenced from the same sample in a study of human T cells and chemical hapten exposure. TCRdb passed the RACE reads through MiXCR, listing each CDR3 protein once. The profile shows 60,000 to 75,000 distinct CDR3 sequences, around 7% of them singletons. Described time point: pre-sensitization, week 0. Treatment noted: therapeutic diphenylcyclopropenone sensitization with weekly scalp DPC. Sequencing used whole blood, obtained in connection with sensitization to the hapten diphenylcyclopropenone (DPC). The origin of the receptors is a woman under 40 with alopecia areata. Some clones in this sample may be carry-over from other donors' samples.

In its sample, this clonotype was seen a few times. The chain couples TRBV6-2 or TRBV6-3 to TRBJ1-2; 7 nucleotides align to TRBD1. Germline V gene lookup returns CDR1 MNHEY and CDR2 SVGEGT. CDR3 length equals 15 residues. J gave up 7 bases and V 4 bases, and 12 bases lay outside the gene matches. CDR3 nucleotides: TGTGCCAGCAGTTCCACACAGGGGAGGAGGCCTGGCTACACCTTC. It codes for CASSSTQGRRPGYTF.

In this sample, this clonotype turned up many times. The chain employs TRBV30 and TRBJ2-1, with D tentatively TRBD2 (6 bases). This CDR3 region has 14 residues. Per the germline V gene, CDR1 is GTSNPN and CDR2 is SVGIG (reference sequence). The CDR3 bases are TGTGCGGGACCCGTTCGGCTAGCGAATAATGAGCAGTTCTTC. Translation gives CAGPVRLANNEQFF.

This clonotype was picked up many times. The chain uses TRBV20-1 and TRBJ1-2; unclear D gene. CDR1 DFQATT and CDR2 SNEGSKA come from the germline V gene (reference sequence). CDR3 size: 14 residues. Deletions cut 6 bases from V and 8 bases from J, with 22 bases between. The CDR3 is CSAPYLTPSGGYTF. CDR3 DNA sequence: TGCAGTGCCCCCTACCTCACCCCTTCCGGCGGCTACACCTTC.

The CDR3 loop is CASSQDGRIGTQYF. CDR3 nucleotides: TGTGCCAGCAGCCAAGATGGGCGTATAGGGACCCAGTACTTC. The V call is TRBV3-1, the J call TRBJ2-5; D gene ambiguous. Per germline, CDR1 LGHDT and CDR2 YNNKEL (reference sequence). Trimming removed 0 bases at V and 7 bases at J, with 12 bases between. The CDR3 is 14 amino acids.

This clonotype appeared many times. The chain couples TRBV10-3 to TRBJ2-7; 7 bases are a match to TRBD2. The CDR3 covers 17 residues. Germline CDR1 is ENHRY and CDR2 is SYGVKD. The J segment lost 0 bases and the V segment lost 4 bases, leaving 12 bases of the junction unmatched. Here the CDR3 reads CAISGGRAQRNSYEQYF. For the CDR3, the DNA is TGTGCCATCAGTGGGGGGAGGGCACAAAGGAACTCCTACGAGCAGTACTTC.

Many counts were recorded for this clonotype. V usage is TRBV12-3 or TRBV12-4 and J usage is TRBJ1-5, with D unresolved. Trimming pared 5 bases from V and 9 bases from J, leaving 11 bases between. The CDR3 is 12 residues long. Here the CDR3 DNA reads TGTGCCAGCAGTACCCGCTCACGGCCCCAGCATTTT. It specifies CASSTRSRPQHF.

The CDR3 is CASSVSDSQETQYF. Written as DNA, the CDR3 is TGTGCCAGCAGCGTATCGGACAGCCAAGAGACCCAGTACTTC. This chain joins TRBV9 and TRBJ2-5; possibly TRBD1 for D (6 bases). From germline, CDR1 is SGDLS and CDR2 YYNGEE. There are 14 residues in the CDR3. V was shortened by 1 base and J by 1 base, with 8 bases between the two germline ends.

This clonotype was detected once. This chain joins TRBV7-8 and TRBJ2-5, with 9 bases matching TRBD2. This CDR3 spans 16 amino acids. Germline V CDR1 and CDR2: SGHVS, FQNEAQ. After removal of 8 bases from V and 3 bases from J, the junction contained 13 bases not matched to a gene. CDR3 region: CASHRTPGLAKETQYF. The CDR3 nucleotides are TGTGCCAGCCACCGAACCCCGGGACTAGCTAAAGAGACCCAGTACTTC.

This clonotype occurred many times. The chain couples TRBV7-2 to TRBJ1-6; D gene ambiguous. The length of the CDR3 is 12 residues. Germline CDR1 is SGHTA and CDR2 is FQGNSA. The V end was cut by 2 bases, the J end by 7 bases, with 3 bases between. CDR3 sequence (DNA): TGTGCCAGCAGCTTATTAAATTCACCCCTCCACTTT. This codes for CASSLLNSPLHF.

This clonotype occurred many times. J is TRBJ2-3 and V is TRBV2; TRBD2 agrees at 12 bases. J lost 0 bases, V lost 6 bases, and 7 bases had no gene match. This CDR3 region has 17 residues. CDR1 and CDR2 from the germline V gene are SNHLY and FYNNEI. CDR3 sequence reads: CASRFRLAGESTDTQYF. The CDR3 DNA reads TGTGCCAGCAGATTCAGACTAGCGGGGGAAAGCACAGATACGCAGTATTTT.

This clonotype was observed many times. DNA for the CDR3: TGTGCCAGCAGTTCGGGACAGGGGACTGAAGCTTTCTTT. It encodes CASSSGQGTEAFF. This chain links TRBV12-3 or TRBV12-4 with TRBJ1-1; 10 bases are shared with TRBD1. With V trimmed by 4 bases and J by 5 bases, 1 base remained unmatched. The CDR3 covers 13 residues.

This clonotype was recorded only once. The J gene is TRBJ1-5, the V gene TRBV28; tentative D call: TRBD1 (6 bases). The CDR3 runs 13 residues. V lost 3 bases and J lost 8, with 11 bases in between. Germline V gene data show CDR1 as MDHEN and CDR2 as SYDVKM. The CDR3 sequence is CASSLAGDKPQHF. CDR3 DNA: TGTGCCAGCAGTTTGGCAGGGGACAAGCCCCAGCATTTT. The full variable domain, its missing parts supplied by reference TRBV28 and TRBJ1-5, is DVKVTQSSRYLVKRTGEKVFLECVQDMDHENMFWYRQDPGLGLRLIYFSYDVKMKEKGDIPEGYSVSREKKERFSLILESASTNQTSMYLCASSLAGDKPQHFGDGTRLSIL.

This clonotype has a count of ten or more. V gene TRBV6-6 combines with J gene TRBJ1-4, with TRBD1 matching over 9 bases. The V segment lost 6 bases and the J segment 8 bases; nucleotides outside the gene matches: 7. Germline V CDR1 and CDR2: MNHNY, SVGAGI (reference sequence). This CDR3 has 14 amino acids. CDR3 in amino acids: CASRSDRGSEKLFF. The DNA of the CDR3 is TGTGCCAGCAGGTCGGACAGGGGCAGCGAAAAACTGTTTTTT.

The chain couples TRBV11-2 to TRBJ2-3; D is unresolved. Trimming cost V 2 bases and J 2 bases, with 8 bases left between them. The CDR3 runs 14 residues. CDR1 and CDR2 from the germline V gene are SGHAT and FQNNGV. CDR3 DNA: TGTGCCAGCAGCTTATCAACTACCACAGATACGCAGTATTTT. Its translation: CASSLSTTTDTQYF. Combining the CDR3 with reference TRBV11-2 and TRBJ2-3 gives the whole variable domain EAGVAQSPRYKIIEKRQSVAFWCNPISGHATLYWYQQILGQGPKLLIQFQNNGVVDDSQLPKDRFSAERLKGVDSTLKIQPAKLEDSAVYLCASSLSTTTDTQYFGPGTRLTVL.

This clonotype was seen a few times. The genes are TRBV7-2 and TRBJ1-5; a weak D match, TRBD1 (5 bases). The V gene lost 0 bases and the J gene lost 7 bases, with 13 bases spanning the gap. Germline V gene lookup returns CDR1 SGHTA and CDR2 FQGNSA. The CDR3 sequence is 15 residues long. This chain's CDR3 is CASSLAGEPRQPQHF. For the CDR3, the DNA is TGTGCCAGCAGCTTAGCGGGGGAACCCCGCCAGCCCCAGCATTTT.

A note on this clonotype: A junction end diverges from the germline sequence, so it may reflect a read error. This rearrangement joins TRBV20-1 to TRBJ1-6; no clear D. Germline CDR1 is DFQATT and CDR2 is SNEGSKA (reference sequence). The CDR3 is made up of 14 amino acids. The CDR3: CSARGFLANSPLNF. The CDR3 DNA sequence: TGCAGTGCTAGAGGGTTTTTGGCTAATTCACCCCTCAACTTT.

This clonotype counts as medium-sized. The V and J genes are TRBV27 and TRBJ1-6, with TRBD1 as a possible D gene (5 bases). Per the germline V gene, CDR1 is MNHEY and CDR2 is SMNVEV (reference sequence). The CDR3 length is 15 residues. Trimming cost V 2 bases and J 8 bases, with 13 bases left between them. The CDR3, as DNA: TGTGCCAGCAGTTTAGCCAGGGAGGTATATTCACCCCTCCACTTT. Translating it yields CASSLAREVYSPLHF.

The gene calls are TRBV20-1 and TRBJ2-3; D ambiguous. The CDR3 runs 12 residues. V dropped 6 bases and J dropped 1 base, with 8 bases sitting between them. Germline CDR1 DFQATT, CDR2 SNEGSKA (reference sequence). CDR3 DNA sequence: TGCAGTGCCGTCCCAGGCACAGATACGCAGTATTTT. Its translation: CSAVPGTDTQYF.

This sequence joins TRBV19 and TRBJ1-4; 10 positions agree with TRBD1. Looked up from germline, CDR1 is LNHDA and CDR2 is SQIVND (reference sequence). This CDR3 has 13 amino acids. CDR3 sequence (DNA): TGTGCTACTCGGGACAGGGGTACTGAAAAACTGTTTTTT. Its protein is CATRDRGTEKLFF.

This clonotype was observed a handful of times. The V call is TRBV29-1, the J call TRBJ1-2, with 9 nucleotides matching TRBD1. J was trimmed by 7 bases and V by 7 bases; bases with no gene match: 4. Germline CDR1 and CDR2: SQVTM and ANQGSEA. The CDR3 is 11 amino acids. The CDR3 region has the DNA TGCAGCGGGACAGGGGCTGGTGGCTACACCTTC. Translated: CSGTGAGGYTF. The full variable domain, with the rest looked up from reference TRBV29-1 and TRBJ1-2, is SAVISQKPSRDICQRGTSLTIQCQVDSQVTMMFWYRQQPGQSLTLIATANQGSEATYESGFVIDKFPISRPNLTFSTLTVSNMSPEDSSIYLCSGTGAGGYTFGSGTRLTVV.

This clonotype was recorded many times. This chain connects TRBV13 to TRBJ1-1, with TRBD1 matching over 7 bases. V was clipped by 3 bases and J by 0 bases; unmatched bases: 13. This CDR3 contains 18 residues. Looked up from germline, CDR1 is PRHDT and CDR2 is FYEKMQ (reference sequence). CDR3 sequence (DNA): TGTGCCAGCAGCTTGGGCCAGGGGGAACTTTATATGAACACTGAAGCTTTCTTT. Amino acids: CASSLGQGELYMNTEAFF.

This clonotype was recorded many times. CDR3 nucleotide sequence: TGTGCCAGCAGCTCATCTACCAATGAGCAGTTCTTC. Translating gives CASSSSTNEQFF. This rearrangement joins TRBV5-4 to TRBJ2-1; D gene ambiguous. Trimming removed 3 bases from V and 6 bases from J, with 7 bases in between. In germline, CDR1 is SGHNT, CDR2 YYREEE (reference sequence). The CDR3 has 12 amino acids.

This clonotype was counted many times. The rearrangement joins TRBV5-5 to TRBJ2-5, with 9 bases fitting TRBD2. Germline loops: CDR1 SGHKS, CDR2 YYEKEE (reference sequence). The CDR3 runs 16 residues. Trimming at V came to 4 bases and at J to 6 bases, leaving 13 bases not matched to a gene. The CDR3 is CASSPLSSGGIKTQYF. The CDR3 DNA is TGTGCCAGCAGCCCGTTAAGTAGCGGGGGCATAAAGACCCAGTACTTC.

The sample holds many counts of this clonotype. CDR3 sequence: CASSPGSGPWTQYF. DNA for the CDR3: TGTGCCAGCAGCCCCGGTTCAGGGCCTTGGACCCAGTACTTC. The chain carries TRBV9 and TRBJ2-5, with a possible D match to TRBD1 (5 bases). The V gene lost 4 bases and the J gene lost 7 bases, with 17 bases spanning the gap. Germline V lookup: CDR1 SGDLS, CDR2 YYNGEE. This CDR3 has 14 amino acids.

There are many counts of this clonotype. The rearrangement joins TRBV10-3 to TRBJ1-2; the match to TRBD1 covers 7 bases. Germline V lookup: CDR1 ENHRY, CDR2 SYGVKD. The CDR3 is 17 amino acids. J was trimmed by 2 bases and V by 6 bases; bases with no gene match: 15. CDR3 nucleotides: TGTGCCATCAGAAGATGGGACAGAAGGGCGGTGAACTATGGCTACACCTTC. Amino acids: CAIRRWDRRAVNYGYTF.

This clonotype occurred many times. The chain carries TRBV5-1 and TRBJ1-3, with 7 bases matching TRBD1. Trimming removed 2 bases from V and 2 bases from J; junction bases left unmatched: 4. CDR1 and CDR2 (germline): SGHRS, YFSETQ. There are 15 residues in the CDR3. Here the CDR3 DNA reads TGCGCCAGCAGCTTAGAGGGACAGCCTGGAAACACCATATATTTT. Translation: CASSLEGQPGNTIYF. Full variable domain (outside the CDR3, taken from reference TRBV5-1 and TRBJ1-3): KAGVTQTPRYLIKTRGQQVTLSCSPISGHRSVSWYQQTPGQGLQFLFEYFSETQRNKGNFPGRFSGRQFSNSRSEMNVSTLELGDSALYLCASSLEGQPGNTIYFGEGSWLTVV.